Sequencing of this T cell receptor beta chain was carried out in a study of response to subunit inactivated influenza vaccine. Germline trimming cut 0 bases from V and 6 bases from J; bases unmatched to any gene: 12. This CDR3 has 17 residues. Germline V gene data show CDR1 as DFQATT and CDR2 as SNEGSKA (reference sequence). This clonotype showed up just a few times. Its antigen is not known. TCRdb analysed the RT-PCR reads with MiXCR anew, one entry per CDR3 protein. The data hold 500,000 to 600,000 distinct CDR3 sequences, with around 13% observed a single time. Study-wide results and caveats: Authors suggested few new T cells are recruited by each seasonal influenza vaccination.

The TCR was taken from a man aged 45-65 years who received an inactivated influenza vaccine. The rearrangement uses TRBV20-1 and TRBJ2-1; 9 bases agree with TRBD2. This specimen was PBMCs from blood, taken about 40 days after vaccination. This CDR3 is CSARDPLSGRFFNEQFF. In nucleotides, the CDR3 is TGCAGTGCTAGAGACCCCCTGAGCGGGAGGTTTTTCAATGAGCAGTTCTTC.